This T cell receptor beta chain emerged from a study of T cell changes during pregnancy in multiple sclerosis. Germline-derived CDR1 and CDR2 are MNHEY and SMNVEV (reference sequence). The CDR3 totals 16 residues. J lost 5 bases, V lost 4 bases, and 7 bases had no gene match. Profiled with immunoSEQ multiplex PCR; TCRdb holds only in-frame clones, not every one. There are approximately 25,000 clones in the sample; around nine tenths occur only once, and 8.3% lies in the top ten. This clone was picked up one time. This clonotype originated in a female donor with multiple sclerosis, enrolled in a pregnancy study. The rearrangement joins TRBV27 to TRBJ2-3; 12 nucleotides agree with TRBD2. Material: CD8+ T cells from peripheral blood mononuclear cells, obtained in the second trimester of pregnancy. In DNA, the CDR3 is TGTGCCAGCAGTTGGCTAGCGGGGGGGCCGAGAGATACGCAGTATTTT. It yields the protein CASSWLAGGPRDTQYF.